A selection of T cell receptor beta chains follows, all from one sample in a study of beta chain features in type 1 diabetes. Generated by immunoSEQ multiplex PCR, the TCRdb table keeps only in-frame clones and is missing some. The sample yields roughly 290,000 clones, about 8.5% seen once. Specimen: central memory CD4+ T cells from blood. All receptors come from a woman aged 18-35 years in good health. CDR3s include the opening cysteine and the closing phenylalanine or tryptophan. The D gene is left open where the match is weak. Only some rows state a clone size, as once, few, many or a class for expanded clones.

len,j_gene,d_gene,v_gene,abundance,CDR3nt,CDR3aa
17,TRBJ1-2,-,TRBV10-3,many,TGTGCCATCAGTGAGCCCCGGGCCGGCAGCCTTAACTATGGCTACACCTTC,CAISEPRAGSLNYGYTF
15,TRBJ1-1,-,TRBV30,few,TGTGCCTGGACCCACCTCGGGGGAGGGGGCACTGAAGCTTTCTTT,CAWTHLGGGGTEAFF
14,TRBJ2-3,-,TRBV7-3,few,TGTGCCAGCAGCTTAGAGGGGAGCACAGATACGCAGTATTTT,CASSLEGSTDTQYF
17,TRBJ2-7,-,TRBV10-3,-,TGTGCCATCAGTGTAGGGCAGGGGAAGCCCTCGGACTACGAGCAGTACTTC,CAISVGQGKPSDYEQYF
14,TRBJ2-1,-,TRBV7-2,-,TGTGCCAGCAGCCGAGAGGCAGGCTACAATGAGCAGTTCTTC,CASSREAGYNEQFF
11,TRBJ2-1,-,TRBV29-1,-,TGCAGCGTTGCACAGGTGAATGAGCAGTTCTTC,CSVAQVNEQFF
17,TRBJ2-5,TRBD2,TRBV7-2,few,TGTGCCAGCAGCTCAAGCCTGACTAGCGGGGTAAAGAAGACCCAGTACTTC,CASSSSLTSGVKKTQYF
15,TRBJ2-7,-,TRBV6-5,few,TGTGCCAGCAGTTCATACTCGGGACTTACTTACGAGCAGTACTTC,CASSSYSGLTYEQYF
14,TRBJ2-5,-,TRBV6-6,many,TGTGCCAGCAGTAACTACCGCCTCAGGGAGACCCAGTACTTC,CASSNYRLRETQYF
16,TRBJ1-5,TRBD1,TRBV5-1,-,TGCGCCAGCAGCTTGGAGGGGACAGGGCCTAATCAGCCCCAGCATTTT,CASSLEGTGPNQPQHF
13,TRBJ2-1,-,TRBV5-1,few,TGCGCCAGCTATGTGGGCCGGGGAGTCGAGCAGTTCTTC,CASYVGRGVEQFF
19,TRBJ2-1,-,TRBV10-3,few,TGTGCCATCAGTGAGTCGGTGGACTCAAAGGGATCCTCCTACAATGAGCAGTTCTTC,CAISESVDSKGSSYNEQFF
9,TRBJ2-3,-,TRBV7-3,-,TGTGCCAGCAGCCATGAGCTATATTTT,CASSHELYF
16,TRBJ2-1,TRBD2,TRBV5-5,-,TGTGCCAGCAGCTTGTATCCTAGCGGGAGGGAAAATGAGCAGTTCTTC,CASSLYPSGRENEQFF
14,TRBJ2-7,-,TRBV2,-,TGTGCCAGCAGGTTGGAGGGAGAGTCGTACGAGCAGTACTTC,CASRLEGESYEQYF
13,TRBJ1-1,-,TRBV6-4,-,TGTGCCAGCAGTGTGTCAGTGAACACTGAAGCTTTCTTT,CASSVSVNTEAFF
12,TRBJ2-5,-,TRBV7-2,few,TGTGCCAGCAGCTTAAATGGAGGGACCCAGTACTTC,CASSLNGGTQYF
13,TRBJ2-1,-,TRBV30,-,TGTGCCCGGAACGTTAAGAGCTACAATGAGCAGTTCTTC,CARNVKSYNEQFF
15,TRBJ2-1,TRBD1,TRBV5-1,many,TGCGCCAGCAGGGACCACAGGGGATCCTACAATGAGCAGTTCTTC,CASRDHRGSYNEQFF
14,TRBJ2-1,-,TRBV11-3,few,TGTGCCAGCAGCTTAAGTCGGCCCTACAATGAGCAGTTCTTC,CASSLSRPYNEQFF
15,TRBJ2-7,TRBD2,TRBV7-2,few,TGTGCCAGCAGCCCCGGACTAGCGGGAGGCCACGAGCAGTACTTC,CASSPGLAGGHEQYF
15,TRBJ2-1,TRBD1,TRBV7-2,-,TGTGCCAGCAGCCCCCCCGGGACAGTTGTTTTTGAGCAGTTCTTC,CASSPPGTVVFEQFF
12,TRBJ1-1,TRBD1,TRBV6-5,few,TGTGCCAGCAGCTTGGACAGGGCTGAAGCTTTCTTT,CASSLDRAEAFF
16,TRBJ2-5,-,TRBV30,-,TGTGCCTGGAGTGCAATGGGCCTGGGCTCGAGGGGGGCCCAGTACTTC,CAWSAMGLGSRGAQYF
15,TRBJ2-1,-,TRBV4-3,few,TGCGCCAGCAGCCTCGCAGCCCGGCCGTACAATGAGCAGTTCTTC,CASSLAARPYNEQFF
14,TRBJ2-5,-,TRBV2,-,TGTGCCAGCAGAGCACGGGACGGACAAGAGACCCAGTACTTC,CASRARDGQETQYF
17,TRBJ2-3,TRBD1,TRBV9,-,TGTGCCAGCAGCGTAGACCTCGGGACAGGGGGCCCAGATACGCAGTATTTT,CASSVDLGTGGPDTQYF
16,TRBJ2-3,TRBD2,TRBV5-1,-,TGCGCCAGCAGCTTGGGACTAGCGGACAGCACAGATACGCAGTATTTT,CASSLGLADSTDTQYF
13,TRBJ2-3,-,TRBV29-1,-,TGCAGCGTTGAAGTAGGGGCAGCAGATACGCAGTATTTT,CSVEVGAADTQYF
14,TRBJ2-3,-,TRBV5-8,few,TGTGCCAGCAGCTTGGGAAGGGGAACAGATACGCAGTATTTT,CASSLGRGTDTQYF
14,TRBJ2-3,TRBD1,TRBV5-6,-,TGTGCCAGCAGCGACCAGGGGGGCACAGATACGCAGTATTTT,CASSDQGGTDTQYF
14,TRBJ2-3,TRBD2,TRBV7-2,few,TGTGCCAGCAGGGTAGCGGGGGCGACAGATACGCAGTATTTT,CASRVAGATDTQYF
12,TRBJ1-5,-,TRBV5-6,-,TGTGCCAGCAGCTTGTTTCGGCAGCCCCAGCATTTT,CASSLFRQPQHF
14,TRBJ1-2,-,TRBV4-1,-,TGCGCCAGCAGACTAGAAGCGACCGGTTATGGCTACACCTTC,CASRLEATGYGYTF
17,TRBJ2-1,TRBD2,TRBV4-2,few,TGTGCCAGCAGCCAACGACTAGCGGGAGAGGTAATGAATGAGCAGTTCTTC,CASSQRLAGEVMNEQFF
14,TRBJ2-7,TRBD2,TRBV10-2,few,TGCGCCAGCAGCTGGACTAGCGGGAGCCCTGAGCAGTACTTC,CASSWTSGSPEQYF
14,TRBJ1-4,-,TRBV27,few,TGTGCCAGCAAGGGTCTGGGGTACGGTGAAAAACTGTTTTTT,CASKGLGYGEKLFF
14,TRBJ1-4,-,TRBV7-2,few,TGTGCCAGCAGCCCGGGGGGGGCTAATGAAAAACTGTTTTTT,CASSPGGANEKLFF
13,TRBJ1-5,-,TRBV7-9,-,TGTGCCAGCAGCAAGGACCGACTTCAGCCCCAGCATTTT,CASSKDRLQPQHF
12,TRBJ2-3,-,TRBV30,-,TGTGCCTGGAGCCAAGCGGCAAATACGCAGTATTTT,CAWSQAANTQYF
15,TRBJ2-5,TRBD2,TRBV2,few,TGTGCCAGCAATGGTCGGATAGCGGGTCAAGAGACCCAGTACTTC,CASNGRIAGQETQYF
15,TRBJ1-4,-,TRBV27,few,TGTGCCAGCAGGATCCAGGGGTTAGCTAATGAAAAACTGTTTTTT,CASRIQGLANEKLFF
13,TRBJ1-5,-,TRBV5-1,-,TGCGCCAGCAGCCAGGGAGCGGGCCAGCCCCAGCATTTT,CASSQGAGQPQHF
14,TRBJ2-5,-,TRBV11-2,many,TGTGCCAGCAGCGCCGCTTCGCTCGGCGAGACCCAGTACTTC,CASSAASLGETQYF
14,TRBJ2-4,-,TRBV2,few,TGTGCCAGCAGCGATGGGACCGCCGGGAACATTCAGTACTTC,CASSDGTAGNIQYF
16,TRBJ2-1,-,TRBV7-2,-,TGTGCCAGCAGCCGCAGCGGGTCATTCTCCTACAATGAGCAGTTCTTC,CASSRSGSFSYNEQFF
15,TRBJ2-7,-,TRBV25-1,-,TGTGCCAGCGAGGCCTCGGGGACCAGCTCCTACGAGCAGTACTTC,CASEASGTSSYEQYF
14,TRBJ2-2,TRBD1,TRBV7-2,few,TGTGCCAGCAGCTTACGGACAGGGACCGGGGAGCTGTTTTTT,CASSLRTGTGELFF
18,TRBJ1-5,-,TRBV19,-,TGTGCCAGTAGTAATCCTTTGAGCGGGCGGCCGTCGGATCAGCCCCAGCATTTT,CASSNPLSGRPSDQPQHF